Shown below are 14 T cell receptor beta chains from a single sample sequenced in a study of T cells in Graves' hyperthyroidism and ophthalmopathy (dated by TCRdb to about 2019). Library preparation employed multiplex PCR. The reads were generated on an Illumina HiSeq 2000. TCR beta CDR3 regions were amplified from RNA transcripts. A first-round RT-PCR of the TCR CDR3 used the HTBI primer set with the Qiagen OneStep RT-PCR kit. TCRdb reworked the public reads: Q25 trimming with fastp, MiXCR clone assembly, productive beta chains retained. Merged by CDR3 protein, the rows form single entries marked with the most common genes and DNA. This sample holds 550,000 to 600,000 distinct CDR3 sequences; 12% to 15% were observed only once. Roughly 7.7% of the sample belongs to the ten largest clones. The specimen sequenced was blood. These receptors were collected from a woman under 30 with Graves' ophthalmopathy.

This clonotype came up many times. The chain recombines TRBV10-3 with TRBJ2-1, with 7 bases fitting TRBD1. Unmatched junction bases numbered 3, after V lost 7 bases and J lost 0 bases. The CDR3 length is 14 residues. The V gene's germline CDR1 is ENHRY and CDR2 SYGVKD. The CDR3 loop reads CAITGDSSYNEQFF. The CDR3 DNA reads TGTGCCATCACCGGGGACAGCTCCTACAATGAGCAGTTCTTC.

This clonotype was recorded a few times. The V call is TRBV29-1, the J call TRBJ1-4, with D possibly being TRBD1 (6 bases). V lost 3 bases and J 7 bases, leaving 12 bases between the germline ends. CDR1 and CDR2 from the germline V gene are SQVTM and ANQGSEA. This CDR3 is built from 13 residues. CDR3 bases: TGCAGCGTTGATCGGACAGTGGGTGAAAAACTGTTTTTT. Protein product: CSVDRTVGEKLFF. Together with reference TRBV29-1 and TRBJ1-4, the CDR3 gives the full variable domain: SAVISQKPSRDICQRGTSLTIQCQVDSQVTMMFWYRQQPGQSLTLIATANQGSEATYESGFVIDKFPISRPNLTFSTLTVSNMSPEDSSIYLCSVDRTVGEKLFFGSGTQLSVL.

This clonotype was seen ten or more times. The chain combines TRBV27 with TRBJ2-3; tentatively, D is TRBD1 or TRBD2 (5 bases each). CDR1 and CDR2 from the germline V gene are MNHEY and SMNVEV (reference sequence). This CDR3 region has 16 residues. The V and J ends lost 5 bases and 2 bases respectively, with 17 bases between them. The CDR3 DNA is TGTGCCAGCAGTGTCAGGGTTGGGGGAGCCACAGATACGCAGTATTTT. Its protein is CASSVRVGGATDTQYF.

The sample holds a few counts of this clonotype. The rearrangement uses TRBV9 and TRBJ1-5, with D unclear. V was shortened by 4 bases and J by 7 bases, with 9 bases between the two germline ends. The CDR3 totals 12 residues. CDR1 is SGDLS and CDR2 is YYNGEE in the germline V gene. This CDR3 reads CASSRFVQPQHF. As DNA, the CDR3 is TGTGCCAGCAGCCGATTCGTGCAGCCCCAGCATTTT.

This clonotype came up a few times. This chain links TRBV6-1 with TRBJ2-2, with 8 bases that match TRBD2. The J segment lost 1 base and the V segment lost 7 bases, leaving 8 bases of the junction unmatched. This CDR3 is 16 amino acids long. The germline V gene encodes CDR1 MNHNS and CDR2 SASEGT. The CDR3 DNA sequence: TGTGCCAGCACCCGAAGGGGACTAGGGAACACCGGGGAGCTGTTTTTT. As protein: CASTRRGLGNTGELFF.

The chain has TRBV5-6 and TRBJ1-2; D gene unclear. V gave up 5 bases and J gave up 3 bases, with 8 bases separating them. The CDR3 runs 12 residues. Germline loops: CDR1 SGHDT, CDR2 YYEEEE. The CDR3 DNA is TGTGCCAGCAGGTACCGGGACTATGGCTACACCTTC. This sequence encodes CASRYRDYGYTF.

Comment on this clonotype: A single base separates this from a much larger clone, so it may be a read error. The conserved phenylalanine or tryptophan normally closing the CDR3 is absent here, so this likely arose from a read error. The chain uses TRBV6-2 or TRBV6-3 and TRBJ1-2, with TRBD1 identical over 8 bases. Germline lookup yields CDR1 MNHEY and CDR2 SVGEGT. This CDR3 is built from 14 residues. Germline trimming cut 0 bases from V and 6 bases from J; bases unmatched to any gene: 3. The CDR3 protein is CASSYSDRVNGYTI. CDR3 DNA: TGTGCCAGCAGTTACTCGGACAGGGTGAATGGCTACACCATC.

The V and J genes are TRBV11-2 and TRBJ2-5, with TRBD2 matching 14 bases. The V gene end was trimmed by 7 bases and the J gene end by 5 bases; junction bases not matched to a gene: 6. CDR3 length equals 15 residues. The germline CDR1 and CDR2 sequences are SGHAT and FQNNGV. As DNA, the CDR3 is TGTGCCAGCACGGGACTAGCGGGAGTAGGGGAGACCCAGTACTTC. It translates to CASTGLAGVGETQYF.

This clonotype was seen a handful of times. The CDR3 spells CASSLYVGGASGNTIYF. The DNA of the CDR3 is TGTGCCAGCAGCTTATACGTGGGGGGCGCCTCTGGAAACACCATATATTTT. This chain joins TRBV7-9 and TRBJ1-3; D is possibly TRBD1 (6 bases). The CDR3 runs 17 residues. The germline V gene encodes CDR1 SEHNR and CDR2 FQNEAQ (reference sequence). The V end was cut by 2 bases, the J end by 0 bases, with 14 bases between. The full variable domain, in which reference TRBV7-9 and TRBJ1-3 provide the parts outside the CDR3, is DTGVSQNPRHKITKRGQNVTFRCDPISEHNRLYWYRQTLGQGPEFLTYFQNEAQLEKSRLLSDRFSAERPKGSFSTLEIQRTEQGDSAMYLCASSLYVGGASGNTIYFGEGSWLTVV.

Concerning this clonotype itself: A read error may be the cause here, since a much bigger clone is one base away. The V call is TRBV29-1, the J call TRBJ2-3; D may correspond to TRBD1 or TRBD2 (5 bases each). Trimming cost V 6 bases and J 2 bases, with 15 bases left between them. The CDR3 runs 14 residues. Germline values: CDR1 SQVTM, CDR2 ANQGSEA. The CDR3 spells CSVAGAMDTDTQYF. Here the CDR3 DNA reads TGCAGCGTAGCCGGGGCAATGGACACAGATACGCAGTATTTT.

There are many counts of this clonotype. The chain employs TRBV2 and TRBJ1-2; D is unclear. The CDR3 runs 11 residues. Trimming removed 7 bases at V and 8 bases at J, with 11 bases between. CDR1 is SNHLY, CDR2 FYNNEI, per germline. The CDR3 DNA is TGTGCCAGCAACCGTCTCCGGGGCTACACCTTC. Amino acid sequence: CASNRLRGYTF.

Comment on this clonotype: A much larger clone is a single base away; this may be a read error. The V and J genes are TRBV2 and TRBJ2-5; TRBD1 is a possible D gene (5 bases). The germline V gene encodes CDR1 SNHLY and CDR2 FYNNEI. The CDR3 runs to 12 residues. DNA of the CDR3: TGTGCCAGCAATGAAGGGGTTTTCGCCCAGTACTTC. Translated, it gives CASNEGVFAQYF. The entire variable domain, with the rest obtained from reference TRBV2 and TRBJ2-5, is as follows: EPEVTQTPSHQVTQMGQEVILRCVPISNHLYFYWYRQILGQKVEFLVSFYNNEISEKSEIFDDQFSVERPDGSNFTLKIRSTKLEDSAMYFCASNEGVFAQYFGPGTRLLVL.

V gene TRBV12-3 or TRBV12-4 combines with J gene TRBJ2-5, with 8 bases that match TRBD1. This CDR3 has 14 amino acids. V shed 4 bases and J 4 bases; nucleotides not matched to a gene: 5. The CDR3 loop reads CASSSTGAGETQYF. As DNA, the CDR3 is TGTGCCAGCAGTTCGACAGGGGCGGGAGAGACCCAGTACTTC.

The chain recombines TRBV19 with TRBJ1-1; 9 nucleotides agree with TRBD1. The CDR3 sequence is 14 residues long. Per the germline V gene, CDR1 is LNHDA and CDR2 is SQIVND (reference sequence). Unmatched junction bases numbered 6, after V lost 6 bases and J lost 4 bases. The chain's CDR3 is CASSLTGGFTEAFF. In DNA form, the CDR3 reads TGTGCCAGTAGCCTGACAGGGGGTTTCACTGAAGCTTTCTTT.